The T cell receptor beta chain under discussion was sequenced for a study of radiotherapy plus CTLA-4 blockade in lung cancer. General study findings and limits: In blood, after radiotherapy plus ipilimumab, tumor-derived TCR clones expanded. According to reports, early shifts in blood T cell clones, alongside interferon-beta, forecast response most accurately.

Concerning this clone: Its antigen is undetermined.

Measured with immunoSEQ multiplex PCR; TCRdb has only the in-frame clones, and not every one. Altogether about 93,000 clones are present, around 88% being singletons, with the ten largest covering approximately 5%. The V end was cut by 6 bases, the J end by 7 bases, with 15 bases between. Germline values: CDR1 LNHDA, CDR2 SQIVND (reference sequence). The CDR3 extends over 13 amino acids. Sequenced material: peripheral blood, taken from a patient treated with radiotherapy plus ipilimumab. The sequence was obtained from a human donor with non-small cell lung cancer that progressed on radiotherapy plus ipilimumab. The rearrangement links TRBV19 to TRBJ1-2; D call uncertain. Here the CDR3 DNA reads TGTGCCAGTAGCTCGGCCCGCGGACTTGGCTACACCTTC. As protein: CASSSARGLGYTF.